The following is a T cell receptor beta chain sequence with its context. These data are taken from a study of blood T cell repertoires in COVID-19. Germline V gives CDR1 ENHRY, CDR2 SYGVKD. With V trimmed by 2 bases and J by 4 bases, 7 bases remained unmatched. The CDR3 is 17 amino acids. Sequenced by immunoSEQ multiplex PCR; TCRdb stores in-frame clones only, minus some. This table holds some 130,000 clones, about 80% found once. The TCR comes from a woman aged 45 to 65 who had recovered from COVID-19. The sample taken for sequencing was PBMCs or T cells enriched from blood (not recorded which). This rearrangement joins TRBV10-3 to TRBJ1-4, with 10 bases fitting TRBD1. Here the CDR3 reads CAISEPGQGEGNEKLFF. CDR3 DNA sequence: TGTGCCATCAGTGAGCCTGGACAGGGGGAGGGTAATGAAAAACTGTTTTTT.